These T cell receptor beta chains were read from a single sample in a study of chemoradiotherapy in HPV16-positive cancers. Clones were sequenced by immunoSEQ multiplex PCR, and TCRdb holds only the in-frame ones, with some missing. Of more than 200 clones in the sample, around 84% were seen once. The starting material was tumor tissue, obtained from a patient who underwent chemoradiotherapy. The receptors shown here come from a human donor with HPV-associated anogenital cancer. CDR3s include the opening cysteine and the closing phenylalanine or tryptophan. Each record gives: D gene, V gene, J gene, clone size, CDR3 protein, CDR3 DNA. D genes are given only for firm matches. The size field is filled for only some rows; it gives once, few, many or a size class.

D gene: -
V gene: TRBV19
J gene: TRBJ1-2
clone size: -
CDR3 protein: CASSISGGRGYTF
CDR3 DNA: TGTGCCAGTAGTATATCTGGGGGCAGAGGCTACACCTTC

D gene: -
V gene: TRBV7-2
J gene: TRBJ2-3
clone size: -
CDR3 protein: CASSDTGTRATDTQYF
CDR3 DNA: TGTGCCAGCAGCGATACCGGGACGAGGGCGACAGATACGCAGTATTTT

D gene: -
V gene: TRBV7-2
J gene: TRBJ2-7
clone size: -
CDR3 protein: CASSSDRAGNPYEQYF
CDR3 DNA: TGTGCCAGCAGCTCAGACCGGGCAGGGAACCCCTACGAGCAGTACTTC

D gene: -
V gene: TRBV27
J gene: TRBJ2-1
clone size: -
CDR3 protein: CASSHHVGGGAEQFF
CDR3 DNA: TGTGCCAGCAGCCATCACGTTGGGGGGGGCGCTGAGCAGTTCTTC

D gene: -
V gene: TRBV9
J gene: TRBJ2-1
clone size: -
CDR3 protein: CASSASGQILYNEQFF
CDR3 DNA: TGTGCCAGCAGCGCTTCCGGACAGATCCTTTACAATGAGCAGTTCTTC

D gene: TRBD2
V gene: TRBV11-2
J gene: TRBJ2-1
clone size: -
CDR3 protein: CASSFSGEGLYNEQFF
CDR3 DNA: TGTGCCAGCAGCTTCTCCGGGGAGGGGCTATACAATGAGCAGTTCTTC

D gene: -
V gene: TRBV19
J gene: TRBJ2-2
clone size: once
CDR3 protein: CASSRTNTGELFF
CDR3 DNA: TGTGCCAGTAGTCGTACGAACACCGGGGAGCTGTTTTTT

D gene: TRBD1
V gene: TRBV5-1
J gene: TRBJ1-5
clone size: -
CDR3 protein: CASSSGTVDLSNQPQHF
CDR3 DNA: TGCGCCAGCAGCTCCGGGACAGTAGATCTAAGCAATCAGCCCCAGCATTTT

D gene: -
V gene: TRBV10-3
J gene: TRBJ2-7
clone size: -
CDR3 protein: CAISESGGAVGEQYF
CDR3 DNA: TGTGCCATCAGTGAGTCGGGGGGGGCAGTGGGCGAGCAGTACTTC

D gene: -
V gene: TRBV7-9
J gene: TRBJ2-7
clone size: -
CDR3 protein: CASSFPGAYEQYF
CDR3 DNA: TGTGCCAGCAGCTTCCCCGGGGCCTACGAGCAGTACTTC

D gene: TRBD2
V gene: TRBV4-1
J gene: TRBJ2-5
clone size: -
CDR3 protein: CASSQSLGLAGAQETQYF
CDR3 DNA: TGCGCCAGCAGCCAATCTTTAGGACTAGCGGGGGCCCAAGAGACCCAGTACTTC

D gene: TRBD2
V gene: TRBV9
J gene: TRBJ2-7
clone size: -
CDR3 protein: CASSVGTSEGEQYF
CDR3 DNA: TGTGCCAGCAGCGTCGGGACTAGCGAAGGCGAGCAGTACTTC

D gene: -
V gene: TRBV4-2
J gene: TRBJ2-6
clone size: -
CDR3 protein: CASSQSRANVLTF
CDR3 DNA: TGTGCCAGCAGCCAAAGTCGGGCCAACGTCCTGACTTTC

D gene: -
V gene: TRBV27
J gene: TRBJ1-5
clone size: -
CDR3 protein: CASSLRSTQPQHF
CDR3 DNA: TGTGCCAGCAGTTTAAGGTCCACTCAGCCCCAGCATTTT

D gene: TRBD2
V gene: TRBV7-3
J gene: TRBJ2-6
clone size: -
CDR3 protein: CASSPTSGRGGANVLTF
CDR3 DNA: TGTGCCAGCAGCCCGACTAGCGGGAGAGGTGGGGCCAACGTCCTGACTTTC

D gene: TRBD1
V gene: TRBV28
J gene: TRBJ1-1
clone size: once
CDR3 protein: CASSLGQGAPRTEAFF
CDR3 DNA: TGTGCCAGCAGTTTGGGACAGGGCGCCCCGAGGACTGAAGCTTTCTTT

D gene: -
V gene: TRBV6-4
J gene: TRBJ2-6
clone size: few
CDR3 protein: CASRTDSGANVLTF
CDR3 DNA: TGTGCCAGCAGAACAGACTCTGGGGCCAACGTCCTGACTTTC

D gene: -
V gene: TRBV29-1
J gene: TRBJ1-1
clone size: -
CDR3 protein: CSAGGPDRGWDTEAFF
CDR3 DNA: TGCAGCGCCGGGGGGCCTGACAGAGGATGGGACACTGAAGCTTTCTTT

D gene: TRBD1
V gene: TRBV30
J gene: TRBJ1-2
clone size: few
CDR3 protein: CAWSGQGYYGYTF
CDR3 DNA: TGTGCCTGGAGCGGACAGGGGTACTATGGCTACACCTTC